The 21 T cell receptor beta chains presented below share a single source sample, sequenced in a study of cytomegalovirus exposure and HLA in healthy donors. The PCR employed 60 Vbeta primers together with 13 Jbeta primers. Produced via immunoSEQ multiplex PCR; TCRdb's table is partial and in-frame only. The table lists under 150,000 clones, roughly 80% of them singletons, with approximately 2.9% in the top ten. The specimen sequenced was PBMCs. These receptors were collected from a man in his forties or fifties in good health and CMV-seropositive.

V usage is TRBV5-1 and J usage is TRBJ2-1, with a possible D match to TRBD2 (6 bases). Germline CDR1 SGHRS, CDR2 YFSETQ. This CDR3 has 15 residues. The V and J ends lost 5 bases and 4 bases respectively, with 16 bases between them. CDR3 in amino acids: CASSRTGTSYNEQFF. The CDR3 DNA sequence: TGCGCCAGCAGTCGAACCGGGACTTCATACAATGAGCAGTTCTTC.

J is TRBJ2-1 and V is TRBV2; 13 bases line up with TRBD2. Germline CDR1 SNHLY, CDR2 FYNNEI. This CDR3 has 15 residues. The junction had 9 bases not matched to a gene; V was cut back by 2 bases and J by 14 bases. The CDR3 here is CASSETGTSGTTKFF. The CDR3 nucleotides read TGTGCCAGCAGTGAAACCGGGACTAGCGGGACGACGAAGTTCTTC.

The chain recombines TRBV19 with TRBJ2-1; 8 bases map to TRBD2. The CDR3 length is 15 residues. Germline V gene sequence: CDR1 LNHDA, CDR2 SQIVND (reference sequence). Trimming took 6 bases from V and 9 from J; bases not matched to a gene: 13. The chain's CDR3 is CASSKSGSLSGEQFF. CDR3 nucleotides: TGTGCCAGTAGCAAGAGCGGGAGCCTTTCGGGTGAGCAGTTCTTC.

This clone appeared a single time. The J gene is TRBJ2-5, the V gene TRBV27; 8 bases align to TRBD2. The J call may be mistaken, given a closer DNA end match to TRBJ2-7. CDR3 length: 16 residues. In germline, CDR1 is MNHEY, CDR2 SMNVEV (reference sequence). The DNA of the CDR3 is TGTGCCAGCACGTTCACAGGGACTAGGGGATCCTACGAGCAGTACTTC. It is translated as CASTFTGTRGSYEQYF.

The chain joins TRBV28 to TRBJ2-4, with D maybe TRBD2 (5 bases). The CDR3 covers 15 residues. V was pared by 2 bases and J by 6 bases, with 14 bases between. Germline V CDR1 and CDR2: MDHEN, SYDVKM. The CDR3 bases are TGTGCCAGCAGTTTACTTGGGCTTGAGGGAAACATTCAGTACTTC. Translating gives CASSLLGLEGNIQYF. Filled out from reference TRBV28 and TRBJ2-4, the complete variable domain reads DVKVTQSSRYLVKRTGEKVFLECVQDMDHENMFWYRQDPGLGLRLIYFSYDVKMKEKGDIPEGYSVSREKKERFSLILESASTNQTSMYLCASSLLGLEGNIQYFGAGTRLSVL.

This clone came up a few times. The rearrangement joins TRBV4-3 to TRBJ1-1, with TRBD1 matching over 10 bases. V lost 5 bases, J lost 0 bases, and 3 bases stayed unmatched. The germline V gene encodes CDR1 LGHNA and CDR2 YSLEER. The CDR3 extends over 15 amino acids. The CDR3 coding sequence is TGCGCCAGCAGCTACGGGACAGGGGTGAACACTGAAGCTTTCTTT. Its translation: CASSYGTGVNTEAFF.

The gene calls are TRBV19 and TRBJ1-2; no firm D call. The CDR3 has 13 amino acids. From germline, CDR1 is LNHDA and CDR2 SQIVND (reference sequence). Trimming removed 4 bases from V and 4 bases from J, with 10 bases in between. CDR3 nucleotides: TGTGCCAGTAGTAATAAAGCAGGCTATGGCTACACCTTC. It codes for CASSNKAGYGYTF. Looking up the rest from reference TRBV19 and TRBJ1-2 gives the full variable domain: DGGITQSPKYLFRKEGQNVTLSCEQNLNHDAMYWYRQDPGQGLRLIYYSQIVNDFQKGDIAEGYSVSREKKESFPLTVTSAQKNPTAFYLCASSNKAGYGYTFGSGTRLTVV.

In its sample, this clone was seen a few times. Other DNA sequences in the sample encode the same CDR3. V is TRBV4-2 and J is TRBJ2-7; TRBD2 aligns across 8 bases. The CDR3 contains 16 residues. Trimming cost V 0 bases and J 5 bases; bases outside gene matches: 9. The germline V gene encodes CDR1 LGHNA and CDR2 YNFKEQ. CDR3 residues: CASSQDWAGGGDEQYF. The DNA of the CDR3 is TGTGCCAGCAGCCAAGATTGGGCGGGGGGTGGGGACGAGCAGTACTTC.

This chain links TRBV27 with TRBJ2-2; 7 bases match TRBD2. CDR1 and CDR2 from the germline V gene are MNHEY and SMNVEV (reference sequence). The CDR3 runs 16 residues. With 3 bases clipped from V and 3 bases from J, the junction kept 7 bases outside the gene matches. CDR3 residues: CASSFRAGVYTGELFF. DNA of the CDR3: TGTGCCAGCAGTTTTAGGGCGGGAGTGTACACCGGGGAGCTGTTTTTT.

The chain is built from TRBV4-1 and TRBJ1-5; the match to TRBD1 covers 10 bases. Germline V CDR1 and CDR2: MGHRA, YSYEKL. The junction had 7 bases not matched to a gene; V was cut back by 4 bases and J by 1 base. CDR3 length equals 17 residues. This CDR3 is CASSPSRTGGSNQPQHF. CDR3 DNA sequence: TGCGCCAGCAGCCCCTCTCGGACAGGGGGAAGCAATCAGCCCCAGCATTTT.

The V call is TRBV2, the J call TRBJ2-5; 7 nucleotides agree with TRBD2. V lost 8 bases and J lost 13; bases outside the gene matches: 16. Germline assignment: CDR1 SNHLY and CDR2 FYNNEI. The CDR3 totals 13 residues. The DNA of the CDR3 is TGTGCCAGCCAGGAGCAAGCGGGGAGATTCCTGTACTTC. It codes for CASQEQAGRFLYF.

DNA for the CDR3: TGTGCCTTCAATGGGGGCGTTGATGAAAAACTGTTTTTT. Translating it yields CAFNGGVDEKLFF. The V gene is TRBV30, the J gene TRBJ1-4; maybe TRBD1 (6 bases). V dropped 7 bases and J dropped 6 bases, with 15 bases sitting between them. The germline V gene encodes CDR1 GTSNPN and CDR2 SVGIG (reference sequence). This CDR3 spans 13 amino acids.

The V call is TRBV5-4, the J call TRBJ2-3; TRBD2 aligns across 8 bases. V dropped 0 bases and J dropped 4; count of bases not matched to a gene: 7. Germline assignment: CDR1 SGHNT and CDR2 YYREEE (reference sequence). This CDR3 spans 16 amino acids. The CDR3 bases are TGTGCCAGCAGCTTGGGGCTCGGGGGGGCCCCAGATACGCAGTATTTT. Its translation is CASSLGLGGAPDTQYF.

The gene calls are TRBV30 and TRBJ2-7; 11 bases match TRBD2. Germline trimming cut 0 bases from V and 4 bases from J; bases unmatched to any gene: 2. The CDR3 is made up of 14 amino acids. In germline, CDR1 is GTSNPN, CDR2 SVGIG (reference sequence). DNA of the CDR3: TGTGCCTGGAGTGTACTAGCGGGAGCGTACGAGCAGTACTTC. Its translation: CAWSVLAGAYEQYF.

The chain's CDR3 is CASTLPNQPQHF. The CDR3 nucleotides are TGTGCCAGCACCCTACCCAATCAGCCCCAGCATTTT. V and J are TRBV7-2 and TRBJ1-5; D remains unclear. The CDR3 totals 12 residues. CDR1 and CDR2 (germline): SGHTA, FQGNSA. Trimming cost V 7 bases and J 3 bases, with 7 bases left between them.

This clone was seen only once. V and J are TRBV29-1 and TRBJ2-5; tentative D call: TRBD1 (6 bases). V was cut by 7 bases and J by 5 bases, with 17 bases left in between. This CDR3 has 13 amino acids. The germline V gene has CDR1 SQVTM and CDR2 ANQGSEA. CDR3 residues: CSAIRGLSETQYF. CDR3 sequence (DNA): TGCAGCGCTATCAGGGGATTAAGCGAGACCCAGTACTTC.

Concerning this clone itself: The sample has other DNA sequences that encode this CDR3 too. The chain is built from TRBV2 and TRBJ2-3; 8 nucleotides agree with TRBD2. V shed 4 bases and J 2 bases; nucleotides not matched to a gene: 14. CDR1 and CDR2 from the germline V gene are SNHLY and FYNNEI. The CDR3 covers 18 residues. DNA of the CDR3: TGTGCCAGCAGTGGATTAGCGGGATTTGCAGATCACACAGATACGCAGTATTTT. This translates into CASSGLAGFADHTDTQYF.

V gene TRBV5-4 combines with J gene TRBJ2-5; the D is unclear. Deletions cut 1 base from V and 4 bases from J, with 8 bases between. The CDR3 is 13 residues long. Germline lookup yields CDR1 SGHNT and CDR2 YYREEE (reference sequence). CDR3 loop: CASSLSSRETQYF. The CDR3 DNA follows: TGTGCCAGCAGCTTGAGTAGTAGAGAGACCCAGTACTTC.

The chain links TRBV6-6 to TRBJ2-7; 9 bases are shared with TRBD1. The V gene's germline CDR1 is MNHNY and CDR2 SVGAGI (reference sequence). The CDR3 sequence is 14 residues long. The J segment lost 3 bases and the V segment lost 6 bases, leaving 6 bases of the junction unmatched. The CDR3 loop is CASRTAGQGYEQYF. The CDR3 nucleotides read TGTGCCAGCAGGACGGCGGGACAGGGCTACGAGCAGTACTTC.

The V and J genes are TRBV7-9 and TRBJ1-5; tentatively, D is TRBD1 (6 bases). Germline V gene sequence: CDR1 SEHNR, CDR2 FQNEAQ (reference sequence). CDR3 length: 17 amino acids. Trimming removed 1 base at V and 4 bases at J, with 17 bases between. The CDR3 spells CASSLGSGSGANQPQHF. The DNA for the CDR3 is TGTGCCAGCAGCTTAGGTTCTGGGTCAGGGGCGAATCAGCCCCAGCATTTT.

V is TRBV5-4 and J is TRBJ2-7; D possibly corresponds to TRBD1 (6 bases). CDR3 size: 16 residues. CDR1 and CDR2 (germline): SGHNT, YYREEE (reference sequence). With 2 bases removed from V and 5 bases from J, the gap between germline ends came to 20 bases. CDR3 DNA sequence: TGTGCCAGCAGCTTAGGCGGACAGTTGGCAGAGGACGAGCAGTACTTC. This codes for CASSLGGQLAEDEQYF. Full variable domain (missing parts from reference TRBV5-4 and TRBJ2-7): ETGVTQSPTHLIKTRGQQVTLRCSSQSGHNTVSWYQQALGQGPQFIFQYYREEENGRGNFPPRFSGLQFPNYSSELNVNALELDDSALYLCASSLGGQLAEDEQYFGPGTRLTVT.